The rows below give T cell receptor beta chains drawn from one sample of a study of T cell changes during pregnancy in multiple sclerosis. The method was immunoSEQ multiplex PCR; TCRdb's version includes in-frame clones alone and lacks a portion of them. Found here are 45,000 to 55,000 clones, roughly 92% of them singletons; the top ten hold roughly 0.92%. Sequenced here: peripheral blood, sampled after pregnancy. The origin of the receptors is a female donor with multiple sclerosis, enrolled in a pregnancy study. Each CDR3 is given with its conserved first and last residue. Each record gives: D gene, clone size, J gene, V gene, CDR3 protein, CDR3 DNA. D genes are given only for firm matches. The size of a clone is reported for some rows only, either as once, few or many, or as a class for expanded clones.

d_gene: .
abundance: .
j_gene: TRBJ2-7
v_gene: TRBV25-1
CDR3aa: CASSHAVTYEQYF
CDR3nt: TGTGCCAGCAGTCACGCGGTTACCTACGAGCAGTACTTC

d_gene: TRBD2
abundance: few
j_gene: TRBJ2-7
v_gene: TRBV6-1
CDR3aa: CASSESGGGSREQYF
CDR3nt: TGTGCCAGCAGTGAGAGCGGGGGGGGCTCTCGCGAGCAGTACTTC

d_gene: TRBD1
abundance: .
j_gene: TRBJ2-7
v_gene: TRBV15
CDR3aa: CATSRLGQGEYEQYF
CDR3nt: TGTGCCACCAGCAGATTAGGACAGGGGGAATACGAGCAGTACTTC

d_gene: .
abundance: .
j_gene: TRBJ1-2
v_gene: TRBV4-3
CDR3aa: CASSRDLTRGGSYGYTF
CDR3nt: TGCGCCAGCAGCCGAGATCTTACGAGGGGGGGCAGCTATGGCTACACCTTC

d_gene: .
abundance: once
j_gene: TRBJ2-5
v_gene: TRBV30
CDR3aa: CAWSVLPQETQYF
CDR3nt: TGTGCCTGGAGTGTACTTCCCCAAGAGACCCAGTACTTC

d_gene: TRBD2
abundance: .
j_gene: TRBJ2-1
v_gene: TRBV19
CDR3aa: CASSITSGESYNEQFF
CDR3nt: TGTGCCAGTAGTATCACTAGCGGCGAATCCTACAATGAGCAGTTCTTC

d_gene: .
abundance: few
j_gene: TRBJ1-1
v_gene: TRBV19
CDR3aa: CASSMGETLTEAFF
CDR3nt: TGTGCCAGTAGTATGGGAGAAACTCTCACTGAAGCTTTCTTT

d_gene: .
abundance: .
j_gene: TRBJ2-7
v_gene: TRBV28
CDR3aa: CASSLPGGEQYF
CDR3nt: TGTGCCAGCAGTTTACCAGGGGGGGAGCAGTACTTC

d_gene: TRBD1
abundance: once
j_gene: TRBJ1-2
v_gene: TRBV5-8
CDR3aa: CASSLDRARGYGYTF
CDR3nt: TGTGCCAGCAGCCTAGACAGGGCTCGAGGCTATGGCTACACCTTC

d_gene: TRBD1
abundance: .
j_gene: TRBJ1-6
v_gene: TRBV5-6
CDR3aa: CASSSTGESPLHF
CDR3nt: TGTGCCAGCAGCTCGACAGGGGAATCACCCCTCCACTTT

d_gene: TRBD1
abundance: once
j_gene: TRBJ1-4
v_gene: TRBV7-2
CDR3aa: CASSLTGDGREKLFF
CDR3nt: TGTGCCAGCAGCTTAACAGGGGATGGGCGTGAAAAACTGTTTTTT

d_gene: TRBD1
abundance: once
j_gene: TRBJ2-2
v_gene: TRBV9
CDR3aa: CASSSRTGKIGELFF
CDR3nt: TGTGCCAGCAGCTCACGGACAGGGAAAATCGGGGAGCTGTTTTTT

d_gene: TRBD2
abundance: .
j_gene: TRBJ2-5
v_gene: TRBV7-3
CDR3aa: CASSLGGGGPGETQYF
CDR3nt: TGTGCCAGCAGCTTAGGAGGCGGGGGGCCGGGAGAGACCCAGTACTTC

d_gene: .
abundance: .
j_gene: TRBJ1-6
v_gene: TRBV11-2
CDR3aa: CASSPRVSSPLHF
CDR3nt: TGTGCCAGCAGCCCCCGGGTGAGTTCACCCCTCCACTTT

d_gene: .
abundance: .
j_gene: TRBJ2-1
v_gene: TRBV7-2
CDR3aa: CASGSRGREQFF
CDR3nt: TGTGCCAGTGGGTCCCGAGGGCGGGAGCAGTTCTTC

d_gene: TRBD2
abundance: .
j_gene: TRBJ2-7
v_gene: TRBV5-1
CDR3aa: CASSLGPGGDYEQYF
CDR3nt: TGCGCCAGCAGCTTGGGACCGGGGGGGGATTACGAGCAGTACTTC